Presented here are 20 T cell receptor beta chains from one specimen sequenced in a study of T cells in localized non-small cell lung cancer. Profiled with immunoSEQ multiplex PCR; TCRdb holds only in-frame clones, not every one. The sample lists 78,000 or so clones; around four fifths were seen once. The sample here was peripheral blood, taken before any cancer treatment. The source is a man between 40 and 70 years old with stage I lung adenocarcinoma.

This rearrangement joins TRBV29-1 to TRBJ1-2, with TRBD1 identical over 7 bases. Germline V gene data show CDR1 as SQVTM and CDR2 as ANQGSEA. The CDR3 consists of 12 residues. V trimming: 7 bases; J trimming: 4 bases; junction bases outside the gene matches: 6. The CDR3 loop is CSGVTGVYGYTF. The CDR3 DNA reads TGCAGCGGTGTTACAGGGGTCTATGGCTACACCTTC.

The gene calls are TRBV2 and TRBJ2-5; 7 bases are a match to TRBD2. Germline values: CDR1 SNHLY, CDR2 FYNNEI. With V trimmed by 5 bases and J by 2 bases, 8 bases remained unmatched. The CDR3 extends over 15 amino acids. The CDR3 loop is CASSPQRTRQETQYF. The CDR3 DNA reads TGTGCCAGCAGTCCCCAACGGACTAGACAAGAGACCCAGTACTTC.

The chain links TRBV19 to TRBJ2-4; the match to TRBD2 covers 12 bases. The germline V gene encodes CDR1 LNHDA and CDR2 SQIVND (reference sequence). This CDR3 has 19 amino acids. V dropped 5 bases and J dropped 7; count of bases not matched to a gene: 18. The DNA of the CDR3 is TGTGCCAGTAGTGCCCGGACTAGCGGGACGGCGTCGAAGGAGAACATTCAGTACTTC. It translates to CASSARTSGTASKENIQYF.

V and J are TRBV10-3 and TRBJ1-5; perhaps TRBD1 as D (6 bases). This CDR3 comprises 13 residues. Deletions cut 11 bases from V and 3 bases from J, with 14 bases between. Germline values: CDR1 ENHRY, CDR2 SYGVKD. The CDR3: CASGEGANQPQHF. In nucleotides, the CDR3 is TGTGCCTCAGGGGAAGGGGCCAATCAGCCCCAGCATTTT.

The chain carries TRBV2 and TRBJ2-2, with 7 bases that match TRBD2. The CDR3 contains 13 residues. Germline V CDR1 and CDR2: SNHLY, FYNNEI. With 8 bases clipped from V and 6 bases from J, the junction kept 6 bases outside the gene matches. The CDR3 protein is CASGRAEAGELFF. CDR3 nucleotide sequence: TGTGCCAGCGGGAGGGCCGAAGCCGGGGAGCTGTTTTTT.

The CDR3 bases are TGTGCCAGCAGCTTGAGGTCCAGCGCGGGAGGGCCTGCAGATACGCAGTATTTT. Residues: CASSLRSSAGGPADTQYF. V usage is TRBV5-6 and J usage is TRBJ2-3; 9 nucleotides align to TRBD2. The germline CDR1 and CDR2 sequences are SGHDT and YYEEEE. This CDR3 contains 18 residues. With V trimmed by 1 base and J by 4 bases, 13 bases remained unmatched. The full variable domain, in which reference TRBV5-6 and TRBJ2-3 provide the parts outside the CDR3, is DAGVTQSPTHLIKTRGQQVTLRCSPKSGHDTVSWYQQALGQGPQFIFQYYEEEERQRGNFPDRFSGHQFPNYSSELNVNALLLGDSALYLCASSLRSSAGGPADTQYFGPGTRLTVL.

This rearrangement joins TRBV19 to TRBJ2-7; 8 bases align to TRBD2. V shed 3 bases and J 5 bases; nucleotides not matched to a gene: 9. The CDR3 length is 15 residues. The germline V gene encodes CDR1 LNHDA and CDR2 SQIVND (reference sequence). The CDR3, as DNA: TGTGCCAGTAGTATGGTTGCGGGGGGCCGTCACGAGCAGTACTTC. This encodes CASSMVAGGRHEQYF.

This chain's CDR3 is CASSYVGRDTEAFF. For the CDR3, the DNA is TGTGCCAGCAGTTACGTTGGGAGGGACACTGAAGCTTTCTTT. This chain uses TRBV6-6 with TRBJ1-1; the D is unclear. The CDR3 extends over 14 amino acids. Per the germline V gene, CDR1 is MNHNY and CDR2 is SVGAGI (reference sequence). V shed 2 bases and J shed 3 bases, with 10 bases lying between them.

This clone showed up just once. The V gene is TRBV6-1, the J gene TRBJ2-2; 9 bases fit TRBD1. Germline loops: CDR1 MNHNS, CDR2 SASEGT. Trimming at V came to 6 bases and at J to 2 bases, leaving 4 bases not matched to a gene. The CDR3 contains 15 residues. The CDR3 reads CASSLGQGNTGELFF. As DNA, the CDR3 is TGTGCCAGCAGCCTGGGACAGGGAAACACCGGGGAGCTGTTTTTT.

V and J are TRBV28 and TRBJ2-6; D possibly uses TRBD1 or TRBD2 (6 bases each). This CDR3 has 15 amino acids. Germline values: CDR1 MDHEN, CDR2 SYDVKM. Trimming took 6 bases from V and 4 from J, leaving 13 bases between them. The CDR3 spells CASSPEGGGANVLTF. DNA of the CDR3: TGTGCCAGCAGCCCGGAGGGGGGAGGGGCCAACGTCCTGACTTTC.

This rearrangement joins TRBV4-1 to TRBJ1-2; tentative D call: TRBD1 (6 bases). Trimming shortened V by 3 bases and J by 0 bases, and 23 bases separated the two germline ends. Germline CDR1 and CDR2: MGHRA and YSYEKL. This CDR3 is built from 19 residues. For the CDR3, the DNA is TGCGCCAGCAGCCACCTTCGGGATAGTCGACAGGCATCTAACTATGGCTACACCTTC. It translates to CASSHLRDSRQASNYGYTF.

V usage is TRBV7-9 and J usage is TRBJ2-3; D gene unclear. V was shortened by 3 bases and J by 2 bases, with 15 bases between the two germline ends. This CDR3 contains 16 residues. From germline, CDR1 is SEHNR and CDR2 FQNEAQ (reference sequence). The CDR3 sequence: CASSLGSFGDTDTQYF. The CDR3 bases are TGTGCCAGCAGCTTGGGTAGTTTCGGCGACACAGATACGCAGTATTTT.

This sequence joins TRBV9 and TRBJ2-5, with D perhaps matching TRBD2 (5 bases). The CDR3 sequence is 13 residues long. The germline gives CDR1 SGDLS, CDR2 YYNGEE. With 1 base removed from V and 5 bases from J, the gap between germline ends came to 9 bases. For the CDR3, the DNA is TGTGCCAGCAGCGTATCTAGCTGGGAGACCCAGTACTTC. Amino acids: CASSVSSWETQYF.

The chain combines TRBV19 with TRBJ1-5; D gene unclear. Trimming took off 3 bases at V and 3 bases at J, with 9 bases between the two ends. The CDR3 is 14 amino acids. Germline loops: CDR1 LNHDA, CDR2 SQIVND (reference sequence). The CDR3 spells CASSISRANQPQHF. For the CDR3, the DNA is TGTGCCAGTAGTATTAGTCGGGCCAATCAGCCCCAGCATTTT.

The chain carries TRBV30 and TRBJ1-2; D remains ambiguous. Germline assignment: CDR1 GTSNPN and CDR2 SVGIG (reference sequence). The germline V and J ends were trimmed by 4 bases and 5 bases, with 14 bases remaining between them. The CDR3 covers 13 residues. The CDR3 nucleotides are TGTGCCTGGAACCCGGGATCAAATTATGGCTACACCTTC. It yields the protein CAWNPGSNYGYTF.

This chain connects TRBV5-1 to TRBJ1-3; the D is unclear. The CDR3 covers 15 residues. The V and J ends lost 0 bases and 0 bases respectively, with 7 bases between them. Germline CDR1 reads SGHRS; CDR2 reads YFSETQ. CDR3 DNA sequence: TGCGCCAGCAGCTTGGAACAGTCCTCTGGAAACACCATATATTTT. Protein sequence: CASSLEQSSGNTIYF.

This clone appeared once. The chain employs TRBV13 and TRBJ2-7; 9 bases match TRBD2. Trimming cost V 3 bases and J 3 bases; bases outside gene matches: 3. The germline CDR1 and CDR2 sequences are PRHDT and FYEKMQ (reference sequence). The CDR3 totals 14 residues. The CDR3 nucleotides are TGTGCCAGCAGCTTCGGTAGCGGGAGCTACGAGCAGTACTTC. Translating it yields CASSFGSGSYEQYF.

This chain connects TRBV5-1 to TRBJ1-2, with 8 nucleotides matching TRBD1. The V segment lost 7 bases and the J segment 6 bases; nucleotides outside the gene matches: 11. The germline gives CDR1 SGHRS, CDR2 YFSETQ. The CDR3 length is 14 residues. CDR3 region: CASGITGGNHGYTF. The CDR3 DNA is TGCGCCAGCGGCATTACAGGGGGAAACCATGGCTACACCTTC.

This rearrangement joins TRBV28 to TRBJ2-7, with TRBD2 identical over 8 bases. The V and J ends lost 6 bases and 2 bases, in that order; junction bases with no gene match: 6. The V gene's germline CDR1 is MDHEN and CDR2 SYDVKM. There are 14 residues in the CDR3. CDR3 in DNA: TGTGCCAGCAGGGGACTAGAGTTGGCCTACGAGCAGTACTTC. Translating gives CASRGLELAYEQYF.

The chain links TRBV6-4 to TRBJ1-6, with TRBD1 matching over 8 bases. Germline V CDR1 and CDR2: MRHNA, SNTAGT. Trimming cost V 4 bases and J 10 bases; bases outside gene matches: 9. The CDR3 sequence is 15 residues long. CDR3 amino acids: CASSGGGTGDSPLHF. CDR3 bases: TGTGCCAGCAGTGGGGGGGGGACAGGAGACTCACCCCTCCACTTT.